These 32 T cell receptor beta chains share one sample of origin, sequenced in a study of cytomegalovirus exposure and HLA in healthy donors. The PCR used 60 Vbeta and 13 Jbeta primers. Only in-frame clones appear in the TCRdb table, and some are missing; sequencing was by immunoSEQ multiplex PCR. Of about 130,000 clones listed, around 77% are singletons. Source material: PBMCs. Receptors originate from a man aged 45 to 65 in good health and CMV-seronegative.

The chain carries TRBV6-1 and TRBJ2-7; TRBD1 agrees at 9 bases. The CDR3 spans 15 residues. Germline CDR1 reads MNHNS; CDR2 reads SASEGT. Germline trimming cut 6 bases from V and 4 bases from J; bases unmatched to any gene: 10. CDR3 DNA sequence: TGTGCCAGCAGAGCCGTAGGACAGGGGATTTACGAGCAGTACTTC. Its protein is CASRAVGQGIYEQYF.

V is TRBV11-2 and J is TRBJ2-7; the D gene is possibly TRBD1 (6 bases). CDR1 is SGHAT, CDR2 FQNNGV, per germline. The CDR3 is made up of 15 amino acids. Deletions cut 4 bases from V and 2 bases from J, with 15 bases between. This CDR3 is CASSSDPGQAYEQYF. The CDR3 region has the DNA TGTGCCAGCAGCTCAGATCCGGGACAAGCCTACGAGCAGTACTTC.

This clone has a handful of counts. This chain links TRBV10-3 with TRBJ2-1; 11 bases match TRBD1. V was clipped by 7 bases and J by 7 bases; unmatched bases: 9. Per germline, CDR1 ENHRY and CDR2 SYGVKD. The CDR3 has 15 residues. The CDR3 reads CAIKSGTGGTNEQFF. The CDR3 DNA reads as TGTGCCATCAAGTCAGGGACAGGGGGTACGAATGAGCAGTTCTTC.

The chain carries TRBV19 and TRBJ2-7; 10 nucleotides agree with TRBD2. Per the germline V gene, CDR1 is LNHDA and CDR2 is SQIVND (reference sequence). Losses at the gene ends were 6 bases for V and 4 bases for J; bases not matched to a gene: 9. The CDR3 sequence is 15 residues long. DNA for the CDR3: TGTGCCAGTAGGAGTGGGGCTAGCGGGAGATACGAGCAGTACTTC. Translated, it gives CASRSGASGRYEQYF.

The chain links TRBV5-1 to TRBJ2-7; perhaps TRBD1 as D (6 bases). V dropped 2 bases and J dropped 2 bases, with 14 bases sitting between them. Germline V gives CDR1 SGHRS, CDR2 YFSETQ. The CDR3 covers 15 residues. CDR3 sequence (DNA): TGCGCCAGCAGCTTAGCAAAATCAGGGGCCTACGAGCAGTACTTC. Translation: CASSLAKSGAYEQYF.

To note about this clone: The same CDR3 arises from other DNA sequences in this sample as well. The chain carries TRBV7-2 and TRBJ2-1; 8 positions match TRBD1. Losses at the gene ends were 1 base for V and 5 bases for J; bases not matched to a gene: 4. From germline, CDR1 is SGHTA and CDR2 FQGNSA. The CDR3 length is 15 residues. CDR3 loop: CASSLEGQVNNEQFF. The CDR3 bases are TGTGCCAGCAGCTTAGAGGGACAGGTCAACAATGAGCAGTTCTTC.

The J gene is TRBJ1-1, the V gene TRBV28; D uncertain. In germline, CDR1 is MDHEN, CDR2 SYDVKM. CDR3 size: 13 residues. Trimming took 2 bases from V and 6 from J, leaving 10 bases between them. The CDR3 here is CASSLRRLAEAFF. The CDR3 bases are TGTGCCAGCAGTTTACGCAGGTTGGCTGAAGCTTTCTTT.

This sequence joins TRBV10-2 and TRBJ2-5; 12 nucleotides align to TRBD1. Per germline, CDR1 WSHSY and CDR2 SAAADI. Trimming cost V 6 bases and J 4 bases; bases outside gene matches: 3. The CDR3 is 14 amino acids. The CDR3 loop reads CASSWDRGRETQYF. As DNA, the CDR3 is TGCGCCAGCAGCTGGGACAGGGGGCGAGAGACCCAGTACTTC.

In its sample, this clone was seen a few times. DNA for the CDR3: TGTGCCAGCAGCCACAGGGGGAACACCGGGGAGCTGTTTTTT. Protein product: CASSHRGNTGELFF. This rearrangement joins TRBV11-1 to TRBJ2-2; TRBD1 matches at 7 bases. The V gene end was trimmed by 5 bases and the J gene end by 1 base; junction bases not matched to a gene: 1. The CDR3 contains 14 residues. Germline V lookup: CDR1 SGHAT, CDR2 FQDESV (reference sequence).

The rearrangement links TRBV10-3 to TRBJ1-5; TRBD1 matches 8 bases. There are 15 residues in the CDR3. Germline CDR1 is ENHRY and CDR2 is SYGVKD. The ends lost 6 bases at V and 7 bases at J; junction bases unmatched: 11. CDR3 nucleotides: TGTGCCATCAGCGATAAAGGACAGGGTTCACAGCCCCAGCATTTT. Protein: CAISDKGQGSQPQHF.

V and J are TRBV5-1 and TRBJ1-4, with D uncertain. The germline V and J ends were trimmed by 0 bases and 3 bases, with 9 bases remaining between them. Germline V lookup: CDR1 SGHRS, CDR2 YFSETQ. This CDR3 contains 15 residues. The CDR3 spells CASSLEGRANEKLFF. DNA for the CDR3: TGCGCCAGCAGCTTGGAAGGGCGGGCTAATGAAAAACTGTTTTTT.

The rearrangement links TRBV6-5 to TRBJ2-3; tentatively, D is TRBD1 (6 bases). Germline V gene sequence: CDR1 MNHEY, CDR2 SVGAGI. The CDR3 runs 15 residues. Trimming took off 7 bases at V and 6 bases at J, with 20 bases between the two ends. CDR3 DNA sequence: TGTGCCAGCACAGACAGGTTTACGAAAGACGATACGCAGTATTTT. This encodes CASTDRFTKDDTQYF.

The V gene is TRBV30, the J gene TRBJ1-1, with TRBD1 identical over 9 bases. The V gene end was trimmed by 0 bases and the J gene end by 5 bases; junction bases not matched to a gene: 16. The CDR3 contains 18 residues. The germline V gene has CDR1 GTSNPN and CDR2 SVGIG (reference sequence). The CDR3: CAWSVFVGTGRIRTEAFF. The DNA of the CDR3 is TGTGCCTGGAGTGTATTCGTCGGGACAGGGAGGATTCGGACTGAAGCTTTCTTT.

V and J are TRBV6-5 and TRBJ2-7; 8 nucleotides line up with TRBD1. CDR1 is MNHEY and CDR2 is SVGAGI in the germline V gene. Unmatched junction bases numbered 6, after V lost 5 bases and J lost 6 bases. CDR3 length: 13 amino acids. The CDR3 is CASSPSGGGEQYF. CDR3 bases: TGTGCCAGCAGTCCCTCAGGGGGCGGCGAGCAGTACTTC.

The rearrangement uses TRBV29-1 and TRBJ2-2; D is unclear. The CDR3 is 15 residues long. Trimming cost V 7 bases and J 5 bases, with 20 bases left between them. Germline values: CDR1 SQVTM, CDR2 ANQGSEA. The CDR3: CSAVRPFSRTGELFF. The CDR3, as DNA: TGCAGCGCCGTTAGGCCGTTTTCTAGAACCGGGGAGCTGTTTTTT.

The gene calls are TRBV5-1 and TRBJ2-7, with 7 bases matching TRBD1. The CDR3 totals 14 residues. V lost 4 bases, J lost 4 bases, and 8 bases stayed unmatched. The germline V gene has CDR1 SGHRS and CDR2 YFSETQ. As DNA, the CDR3 is TGCGCCAGCAGCGACCCGGGACAGAGATACGAGCAGTACTTC. It codes for CASSDPGQRYEQYF.

The chain couples TRBV5-6 to TRBJ1-1, with D tentatively TRBD1 (5 bases). The V gene's germline CDR1 is SGHDT and CDR2 YYEEEE. The CDR3 length is 10 residues. Trimming cost V 7 bases and J 8 bases, with 9 bases left between them. DNA of the CDR3: TGTGCCAGCTCGACAGTAGAAGCTTTCTTT. This sequence encodes CASSTVEAFF.

The rearrangement joins TRBV5-1 to TRBJ2-7; TRBD2 might be the D (6 bases). Germline V CDR1 and CDR2: SGHRS, YFSETQ. The CDR3 spans 14 residues. The ends were cut back, 1 base at V and 6 bases at J, with 14 bases in the middle. CDR3 loop: CASSLSTAGFEQYF. DNA for the CDR3: TGCGCCAGCAGCTTGAGCACGGCGGGGTTCGAGCAGTACTTC.

The chain links TRBV5-8 to TRBJ1-1; D call uncertain. The germline gives CDR1 SGHTS, CDR2 YDEGEE. V was shortened by 2 bases and J by 5 bases, with 16 bases between the two germline ends. The CDR3 is made up of 15 amino acids. Here the CDR3 reads CASSFPGVIRTEAFF. As DNA, the CDR3 is TGTGCCAGCAGCTTTCCCGGGGTAATAAGGACTGAAGCTTTCTTT.

The chain links TRBV10-3 to TRBJ1-1; tentative D call: TRBD1 (6 bases). Trimming took 6 bases from V and 1 from J, leaving 12 bases between them. Germline-derived CDR1 and CDR2 are ENHRY and SYGVKD. The CDR3 length is 14 residues. The CDR3 loop reads CAIRDSQGNTEAFF. The DNA for the CDR3 is TGTGCCATCAGGGACAGCCAGGGGAACACTGAAGCTTTCTTT.

The V and J genes are TRBV16 and TRBJ1-1; D gene ambiguous. This CDR3 has 14 amino acids. The germline V gene has CDR1 KGHSY and CDR2 FQNENV. The V end was cut by 1 base, the J end by 1 base, with 7 bases between. CDR3 DNA sequence: TGTGCCAGCAGCCAATTATCAGGGAACACTGAAGCTTTCTTT. Translated: CASSQLSGNTEAFF.

The chain couples TRBV6-5 to TRBJ2-7, with 10 bases that match TRBD2. This CDR3 spans 14 amino acids. Germline values: CDR1 MNHEY, CDR2 SVGAGI. J was trimmed by 3 bases and V by 8 bases; bases with no gene match: 7. The CDR3 here is CASRTGLANYEQYF. CDR3 nucleotides: TGTGCCAGCCGTACGGGACTAGCGAACTACGAGCAGTACTTC.

The gene calls are TRBV11-2 and TRBJ2-1, with D uncertain. Deletions cut 5 bases from V and 9 bases from J, with 20 bases between. This CDR3 has 15 residues. Germline values: CDR1 SGHAT, CDR2 FQNNGV. The CDR3 DNA reads TGTGCCAGCAGCGACTTCCACGGATCCTTCTTTGAGCAGTTCTTC. Its translation is CASSDFHGSFFEQFF.

The chain combines TRBV5-5 with TRBJ2-2; 10 bases are shared with TRBD2. With V trimmed by 0 bases and J by 0 bases, 2 bases remained unmatched. Germline V gene sequence: CDR1 SGHKS, CDR2 YYEKEE (reference sequence). This CDR3 spans 17 amino acids. The CDR3 region is CASSLDGLAANTGELFF. CDR3 sequence (DNA): TGTGCCAGCAGCTTGGACGGACTAGCGGCGAACACCGGGGAGCTGTTTTTT. Complete variable domain (other parts from reference TRBV5-5 and TRBJ2-2): DAGVTQSPTHLIKTRGQQVTLRCSPISGHKSVSWYQQVLGQGPQFIFQYYEKEERGRGNFPDRFSARQFPNYSSELNVNALLLGDSALYLCASSLDGLAANTGELFFGEGSRLTVL.

J is TRBJ1-1 and V is TRBV7-9, with 9 bases matching TRBD1. The V gene's germline CDR1 is SEHNR and CDR2 FQNEAQ (reference sequence). The CDR3 loop spans 15 amino acids. The junction had 2 bases not matched to a gene; V was cut back by 2 bases and J by 1 base. The CDR3 sequence: CASSLHRGRNTEAFF. CDR3 DNA: TGTGCCAGCAGCTTACACAGGGGGCGGAACACTGAAGCTTTCTTT.

This rearrangement joins TRBV2 to TRBJ2-6, with TRBD1 identical over 7 bases. Trimming removed 6 bases from V and 4 bases from J; junction bases left unmatched: 9. Per the germline V gene, CDR1 is SNHLY and CDR2 is FYNNEI. The CDR3 contains 16 residues. CDR3 residues: CASRADRAAGANVLTF. The CDR3 bases are TGTGCCAGCAGGGCTGACAGGGCTGCCGGGGCCAACGTCCTGACTTTC.

The rearrangement links TRBV5-1 to TRBJ2-5, with D possibly being TRBD1 (6 bases). Trimming removed 0 bases from V and 3 bases from J, with 12 bases in between. The germline V gene encodes CDR1 SGHRS and CDR2 YFSETQ. CDR3 length: 15 residues. The CDR3: CASSLEWGQKETQYF. For the CDR3, the DNA is TGCGCCAGCAGCTTGGAATGGGGGCAGAAAGAGACCCAGTACTTC.

This sequence joins TRBV2 and TRBJ1-2; 7 positions agree with TRBD1. The trim removed 6 bases at V and 5 bases at J, leaving 9 bases unmatched. Per germline, CDR1 SNHLY and CDR2 FYNNEI. There are 14 residues in the CDR3. CDR3 protein: CASRPTGREYGYTF. The CDR3 nucleotides read TGTGCCAGCAGACCGACAGGGAGAGAGTATGGCTACACCTTC.

The rearrangement joins TRBV30 to TRBJ1-6; 11 nucleotides agree with TRBD1. This CDR3 is built from 14 residues. Germline V gene data show CDR1 as GTSNPN and CDR2 as SVGIG (reference sequence). The V segment lost 0 bases and the J segment 13 bases; nucleotides outside the gene matches: 5. The CDR3 DNA follows: TGTGCCTGGAGTGTGGGGACAGGGGGATCGCCCCTCCACTTT. Protein: CAWSVGTGGSPLHF.

The CDR3 DNA is TGTGCCAGCAGCTTAGAGCAACCAGGAGGGCTCCTCCACTTT. Encoded protein: CASSLEQPGGLLHF. The chain links TRBV7-2 to TRBJ1-6, with D unresolved. The CDR3 covers 14 residues. The germline CDR1 and CDR2 sequences are SGHTA and FQGNSA. Between the trimmed V and J ends, which lost 1 base and 15 bases, there was a span of 16 bases.

This clone has a single count. Germline is not matched at one junction end, which may reflect a read error. The gene calls are TRBV19 and TRBJ2-2; 14 bases are shared with TRBD2. Germline V gene lookup returns CDR1 LNHDA and CDR2 SQIVND (reference sequence). The CDR3 totals 17 residues. The CDR3 region is CACSRGLAGANTGELFF. In DNA, the CDR3 is TGTGCCTGTAGTAGGGGACTAGCGGGAGCGAACACCGGGGAGCTGTTTTTT.

The chain recombines TRBV7-9 with TRBJ2-7; no reliable D call. CDR1 is SEHNR and CDR2 is FQNEAQ in the germline V gene (reference sequence). V was clipped by 2 bases and J by 3 bases, with 17 bases between them. This CDR3 has 16 residues. CDR3 DNA sequence: TGTGCCAGCAGCTTAAGAGAACGTCTTTTAAACTACGAGCAGTACTTC. Protein sequence: CASSLRERLLNYEQYF.